This is a list of T cell receptor beta chains from one sample in a study of beta chain features in type 1 diabetes. Repertoires were generated with immunoSEQ multiplex PCR, while TCRdb's copy carries only in-frame clones and drops some. The repertoire holds 900,000 or so clones, about a sixth seen once, with 0.023% in the top ten. Sequences were obtained from naive CD4+ T cells from blood. The receptors here all came from a woman between 18 and 29 years old in good health. Both conserved end residues are part of each CDR3. Fields, in order: D gene, V gene, J gene, clone size, CDR3 protein, CDR3 DNA. A D gene is named only where the DNA matches it firmly. Size is stated for part of the rows, as once, few or many counts, or as a class when the clone is expanded.

D gene: .
V gene: TRBV28
J gene: TRBJ2-5
clone size: .
CDR3 protein: CASSSLAGRQGETQYF
CDR3 DNA: TGTGCCAGCAGTTCACTCGCAGGGAGGCAGGGGGAGACCCAGTACTTC

D gene: .
V gene: TRBV28
J gene: TRBJ2-7
clone size: .
CDR3 protein: CASSQVLGMGEQYF
CDR3 DNA: TGTGCCAGCAGTCAAGTGCTGGGGATGGGCGAGCAGTACTTC

D gene: .
V gene: TRBV25-1
J gene: TRBJ2-3
clone size: once
CDR3 protein: CASSGGGDTQYF
CDR3 DNA: TGTGCCAGCAGCGGAGGAGGAGATACGCAGTATTTT

D gene: .
V gene: TRBV27
J gene: TRBJ2-7
clone size: .
CDR3 protein: CASSRGRTYEQYF
CDR3 DNA: TGTGCCAGCAGTAGGGGGAGGACCTACGAGCAGTACTTC

D gene: TRBD2
V gene: TRBV7-8
J gene: TRBJ2-7
clone size: .
CDR3 protein: CASSLTREGNQYF
CDR3 DNA: TGTGCCAGCAGCTTAACGCGGGAGGGAAATCAGTACTTC

D gene: TRBD2
V gene: TRBV4-2
J gene: TRBJ2-1
clone size: few
CDR3 protein: CASSQLAGGRINEQFF
CDR3 DNA: TGTGCCAGCAGCCAACTAGCGGGAGGGAGGATTAATGAGCAGTTCTTC

D gene: TRBD2
V gene: TRBV7-9
J gene: TRBJ2-7
clone size: .
CDR3 protein: CASSLASRGRDSYEQYF
CDR3 DNA: TGTGCCAGCAGCTTAGCTTCCCGCGGGAGGGACTCCTACGAGCAGTACTTC

D gene: TRBD1
V gene: TRBV2
J gene: TRBJ2-7
clone size: few
CDR3 protein: CASSVDRVNGEQYF
CDR3 DNA: TGTGCCAGCAGTGTCGACAGGGTAAATGGCGAGCAGTACTTC

D gene: TRBD2
V gene: TRBV4-2
J gene: TRBJ2-4
clone size: .
CDR3 protein: CASSQVSGPGGFSQNIQYF
CDR3 DNA: TGTGCCAGCAGCCAAGTATCGGGGCCGGGGGGGTTTTCGCAAAACATTCAGTACTTC

D gene: TRBD1
V gene: TRBV7-9
J gene: TRBJ2-3
clone size: .
CDR3 protein: CASSLAAGGGTDTQYF
CDR3 DNA: TGTGCCAGCAGCTTAGCGGCAGGGGGCGGCACAGATACGCAGTATTTT

D gene: TRBD1
V gene: TRBV9
J gene: TRBJ2-2
clone size: .
CDR3 protein: CASSSSGTGRTGELFF
CDR3 DNA: TGTGCCAGCAGTAGTTCCGGGACAGGGCGCACCGGGGAGCTGTTTTTT

D gene: .
V gene: TRBV7-2
J gene: TRBJ1-5
clone size: .
CDR3 protein: CASSPVVRNQPQHF
CDR3 DNA: TGTGCCAGCAGCCCGGTCGTGCGTAATCAGCCCCAGCATTTT

D gene: TRBD1
V gene: TRBV2
J gene: TRBJ2-3
clone size: .
CDR3 protein: CASKYTGQTSGAQYF
CDR3 DNA: TGTGCCAGCAAGTATACGGGACAGACCTCCGGGGCGCAGTATTTT

D gene: TRBD2
V gene: TRBV5-4
J gene: TRBJ2-4
clone size: .
CDR3 protein: CASSLSGRENIQYF
CDR3 DNA: TGTGCCAGCAGCCTTAGCGGGAGGGAAAACATTCAGTACTTC

D gene: .
V gene: TRBV5-1
J gene: TRBJ2-4
clone size: few
CDR3 protein: CASSLISGHGNIQYF
CDR3 DNA: TGCGCCAGCAGCTTGATCTCGGGGCACGGAAACATTCAGTACTTC

D gene: TRBD1
V gene: TRBV18
J gene: TRBJ2-7
clone size: few
CDR3 protein: CASSPRLRDRVSEQYF
CDR3 DNA: TGTGCCAGCTCACCACGTCTCCGGGACAGGGTTTCCGAGCAGTACTTC

D gene: .
V gene: TRBV28
J gene: TRBJ2-7
clone size: .
CDR3 protein: CASSFRLSYEQYF
CDR3 DNA: TGTGCCAGCAGTTTTCGGCTATCCTACGAGCAGTACTTC

D gene: .
V gene: TRBV18
J gene: TRBJ1-1
clone size: many
CDR3 protein: CASSPGQNTEAFF
CDR3 DNA: TGTGCCAGCTCACCGGGACAGAACACTGAAGCTTTCTTT

D gene: .
V gene: TRBV9
J gene: TRBJ2-3
clone size: .
CDR3 protein: CASATGRTDTQYF
CDR3 DNA: TGTGCCAGCGCCACGGGGCGCACAGATACGCAGTATTTT

D gene: .
V gene: TRBV5-1
J gene: TRBJ2-7
clone size: few
CDR3 protein: CASSLKPRGATTPYEQYF
CDR3 DNA: TGCGCCAGCAGCTTGAAGCCCCGGGGCGCCACTACGCCCTACGAGCAGTACTTC

D gene: .
V gene: TRBV7-9
J gene: TRBJ2-5
clone size: .
CDR3 protein: CASSSEVETQYF
CDR3 DNA: TGTGCCAGCAGCTCGGAGGTGGAGACCCAGTACTTC

D gene: .
V gene: TRBV4-2
J gene: TRBJ2-3
clone size: few
CDR3 protein: CASSARGGSSSTDTQYF
CDR3 DNA: TGTGCCAGCAGCGCCCGCGGTGGTAGCTCCTCCACAGATACGCAGTATTTT

D gene: .
V gene: TRBV18
J gene: TRBJ1-1
clone size: few
CDR3 protein: CASSPPHQNTEAFF
CDR3 DNA: TGTGCCAGCTCACCACCCCACCAGAACACTGAAGCTTTCTTT

D gene: .
V gene: TRBV6-5
J gene: TRBJ2-6
clone size: .
CDR3 protein: CASRNLGANVLTF
CDR3 DNA: TGTGCCAGCAGAAATCTCGGGGCCAACGTCCTGACTTTC

D gene: .
V gene: TRBV5-8
J gene: TRBJ2-7
clone size: .
CDR3 protein: CASSPRLEGEQYF
CDR3 DNA: TGTGCCAGCAGCCCCAGACTAGAGGGTGAGCAGTACTTC

D gene: .
V gene: TRBV7-2
J gene: TRBJ2-3
clone size: .
CDR3 protein: CASSLARGWGDTQYF
CDR3 DNA: TGTGCCAGCAGCTTAGCCCGAGGCTGGGGAGATACGCAGTATTTT

D gene: .
V gene: TRBV5-4
J gene: TRBJ2-5
clone size: few
CDR3 protein: CASSLGTGTQETQYF
CDR3 DNA: TGTGCCAGCAGCTTGGGAACAGGGACTCAAGAGACCCAGTACTTC

D gene: .
V gene: TRBV10-3
J gene: TRBJ1-3
clone size: once
CDR3 protein: CATRGGNTIYF
CDR3 DNA: TGTGCCACACGGGGTGGGAACACCATATATTTT

D gene: .
V gene: TRBV5-8
J gene: TRBJ2-3
clone size: .
CDR3 protein: CASSLVRTDTQYF
CDR3 DNA: TGTGCCAGCAGCTTGGTGCGAACTGATACGCAGTATTTT

D gene: TRBD2
V gene: TRBV15
J gene: TRBJ2-1
clone size: .
CDR3 protein: CATSRDAGLAVFNEQFF
CDR3 DNA: TGTGCCACCAGCAGAGACGCCGGACTAGCGGTATTCAATGAGCAGTTCTTC

D gene: TRBD1
V gene: TRBV5-1
J gene: TRBJ2-5
clone size: .
CDR3 protein: CASSPTGWRETQYF
CDR3 DNA: TGCGCCAGCAGCCCGACAGGGTGGAGGGAGACCCAGTACTTC

D gene: TRBD2
V gene: TRBV18
J gene: TRBJ2-5
clone size: .
CDR3 protein: CASSPFGLAGRWSHGPKQETQYF
CDR3 DNA: TGTGCCAGCTCACCATTCGGACTAGCGGGCAGATGGTCGCACGGACCGAAACAAGAGACCCAGTACTTC

D gene: TRBD2
V gene: TRBV7-2
J gene: TRBJ2-1
clone size: few
CDR3 protein: CASSPRTGLARNEQFF
CDR3 DNA: TGTGCCAGCAGCCCAAGAACGGGACTAGCCCGCAATGAGCAGTTCTTC

D gene: TRBD1
V gene: TRBV6-1
J gene: TRBJ2-1
clone size: few
CDR3 protein: CASSGTGGTRAYNEQFF
CDR3 DNA: TGTGCCAGCAGTGGGACAGGGGGCACCAGGGCATACAATGAGCAGTTCTTC

D gene: .
V gene: TRBV6-6
J gene: TRBJ2-1
clone size: .
CDR3 protein: CASSYAGSSYNEQFF
CDR3 DNA: TGTGCCAGCAGTTACGCGGGAAGCTCCTACAATGAGCAGTTCTTC

D gene: TRBD2
V gene: TRBV7-2
J gene: TRBJ2-5
clone size: .
CDR3 protein: CASSFETSGRGAYQETQYF
CDR3 DNA: TGTGCCAGCAGCTTCGAGACTAGCGGGAGGGGGGCCTACCAAGAGACCCAGTACTTC

D gene: .
V gene: TRBV5-1
J gene: TRBJ2-3
clone size: .
CDR3 protein: CASSLLGRGITDTQYF
CDR3 DNA: TGCGCCAGCAGCTTGTTGGGCAGGGGTATCACAGATACGCAGTATTTT

D gene: .
V gene: TRBV19
J gene: TRBJ2-2
clone size: few
CDR3 protein: CASSTGFGELFF
CDR3 DNA: TGTGCCAGTAGTACAGGGTTCGGGGAGCTGTTTTTT

D gene: TRBD2
V gene: TRBV5-1
J gene: TRBJ2-3
clone size: .
CDR3 protein: CASSLAGGPGTDTQYF
CDR3 DNA: TGCGCCAGCAGCTTGGCGGGAGGGCCCGGCACAGATACGCAGTATTTT

D gene: TRBD1
V gene: TRBV5-1
J gene: TRBJ2-7
clone size: .
CDR3 protein: CASSLGGGDEQYF
CDR3 DNA: TGCGCCAGCAGCTTGGGAGGGGGCGACGAGCAGTACTTC

D gene: .
V gene: TRBV25-1
J gene: TRBJ2-3
clone size: .
CDR3 protein: CASSLAGTDTQYF
CDR3 DNA: TGTGCCAGCAGTTTAGCGGGCACAGATACGCAGTATTTT

D gene: .
V gene: TRBV19
J gene: TRBJ2-7
clone size: .
CDR3 protein: CASGRGPFGYEQYF
CDR3 DNA: TGTGCCAGTGGCAGGGGCCCATTTGGCTACGAGCAGTACTTC

D gene: .
V gene: TRBV7-9
J gene: TRBJ1-2
clone size: .
CDR3 protein: CASSLGQTPQGYTF
CDR3 DNA: TGTGCCAGCAGCTTAGGACAGACACCCCAAGGCTACACCTTC

D gene: .
V gene: TRBV28
J gene: TRBJ1-2
clone size: few
CDR3 protein: CASRGGSEGYGYTF
CDR3 DNA: TGTGCCAGCAGAGGCGGAAGTGAGGGCTATGGCTACACCTTC

D gene: TRBD1
V gene: TRBV19
J gene: TRBJ1-2
clone size: .
CDR3 protein: CASSRTGRDGYTF
CDR3 DNA: TGTGCCAGTTCGAGGACAGGGAGGGATGGCTACACCTTC

D gene: .
V gene: TRBV18
J gene: TRBJ2-7
clone size: .
CDR3 protein: CASSPPSGQNYEQYF
CDR3 DNA: TGTGCCAGCTCACCACCGTCTGGACAGAACTACGAGCAGTACTTC

D gene: TRBD1
V gene: TRBV4-3
J gene: TRBJ1-3
clone size: .
CDR3 protein: CASSKTGGRNTIYF
CDR3 DNA: TGCGCCAGCAGCAAGACAGGGGGCAGAAACACCATATATTTT

D gene: .
V gene: TRBV18
J gene: TRBJ2-5
clone size: .
CDR3 protein: CASSPSPETQYF
CDR3 DNA: TGTGCCAGCTCACCGTCCCCAGAGACCCAGTACTTC

D gene: TRBD1
V gene: TRBV9
J gene: TRBJ2-4
clone size: .
CDR3 protein: CASSEMGDRATGKNIQYF
CDR3 DNA: TGTGCCAGCAGCGAGATGGGGGACAGGGCAACTGGCAAAAACATTCAGTACTTC